This T cell receptor beta chain was sequenced during a study of control samples from healthy donors and cancer patients. In germline, CDR1 is MNHNS, CDR2 SASEGT. This CDR3 contains 15 residues. V was trimmed by 1 base and J by 4 bases, leaving 13 bases between them. Assay used: immunoSEQ multiplex PCR; TCRdb lists only in-frame clones, some missing. The profile shows 35,000 to 50,000 clones, around 87% of them singletons. The table lists this clone with a count of one. Input material: PBMCs. The TCR was taken from a woman aged 60-70 years with lung cancer. This chain uses TRBV6-1 with TRBJ1-1, with D perhaps matching TRBD1 (6 bases). CDR3 in DNA: TGTGCCAGCAGTGAAGGGGGTGGAGGGGGCACTGAAGCTTTCTTT. Protein product: CASSEGGGGGTEAFF.